Following are 9 T cell receptor beta chains from one sample sequenced in a study of control samples from healthy donors and cancer patients. Measured with immunoSEQ multiplex PCR; TCRdb has only the in-frame clones, and not every one. The sample holds 400,000 to 450,000 clones, approximately 92% seen once. The sequencing sample was made of PBMCs. The receptors here all came from a man aged 40-49 years with head and neck cancer.

The chain links TRBV29-1 to TRBJ1-2; D not resolved. Trimming shortened V by 1 base and J by 6 bases, and 6 bases separated the two germline ends. The CDR3 is 11 residues long. The germline gives CDR1 SQVTM, CDR2 ANQGSEA. The CDR3 DNA sequence: TGCAGCGTTGAAGTAAGGGATGGCTACACCTTC. Protein sequence: CSVEVRDGYTF.

The chain combines TRBV6-5 with TRBJ2-2, with D possibly being TRBD2 (5 bases). V was clipped by 5 bases and J by 5 bases, with 9 bases between them. The V gene's germline CDR1 is MNHEY and CDR2 SVGAGI. The CDR3 runs 13 residues. The CDR3 bases are TGTGCCAGCAGTAAACTAGGAACCGGGGAGCTGTTTTTT. Encoded protein: CASSKLGTGELFF.

V gene TRBV5-1 combines with J gene TRBJ2-6, with D perhaps TRBD1 or TRBD2 (6 bases each). In germline, CDR1 is SGHRS, CDR2 YFSETQ. This CDR3 is built from 17 residues. Trimming shortened V by 4 bases and J by 4 bases, and 18 bases separated the two germline ends. The CDR3 nucleotides are TGCGCCAGCAGCCCCTCGACGGGGGCTGGGGGGGCCAACGTCCTGACTTTC. The encoded protein is CASSPSTGAGGANVLTF.

This clone was detected only once. The chain recombines TRBV5-6 with TRBJ2-5, with D perhaps matching TRBD1 or TRBD2 (5 bases each). Germline V gene lookup returns CDR1 SGHDT and CDR2 YYEEEE. The CDR3 sequence is 14 residues long. V was shortened by 1 base and J by 4 bases, with 11 bases between the two germline ends. The CDR3 nucleotides read TGTGCCAGCAGCTTGTTGATTGGGGGAGAGACCCAGTACTTC. Residues: CASSLLIGGETQYF. The full variable domain, with the rest looked up from reference TRBV5-6 and TRBJ2-5, is DAGVTQSPTHLIKTRGQQVTLRCSPKSGHDTVSWYQQALGQGPQFIFQYYEEEERQRGNFPDRFSGHQFPNYSSELNVNALLLGDSALYLCASSLLIGGETQYFGPGTRLLVL.

CDR3 amino acids: CASSLAPGVWTEAFF. CDR3 sequence (DNA): TGTGCCAGCAGCTTGGCCCCAGGGGTTTGGACTGAAGCTTTCTTT. The rearrangement uses TRBV5-5 and TRBJ1-1; TRBD1 might be the D (6 bases). The CDR3 is 15 residues long. Germline CDR1 is SGHKS and CDR2 is YYEKEE (reference sequence). Between the trimmed V and J ends, which lost 0 bases and 5 bases, there was a span of 14 bases. Full variable domain (rest looked up from reference TRBV5-5 and TRBJ1-1): DAGVTQSPTHLIKTRGQQVTLRCSPISGHKSVSWYQQVLGQGPQFIFQYYEKEERGRGNFPDRFSARQFPNYSSELNVNALLLGDSALYLCASSLAPGVWTEAFFGQGTRLTVV.

The rearrangement joins TRBV28 to TRBJ1-1, with 7 bases identical to TRBD1. CDR3 length: 16 residues. V lost 6 bases and J lost 4; bases outside the gene matches: 14. Germline CDR1 and CDR2: MDHEN and SYDVKM. CDR3 DNA sequence: TGTGCCAGCAGCCCACTAAGCCGGGACAGACTCACTGAAGCTTTCTTT. This gives the protein CASSPLSRDRLTEAFF. The variable domain in full, with the rest retrieved from reference TRBV28 and TRBJ1-1, is DVKVTQSSRYLVKRTGEKVFLECVQDMDHENMFWYRQDPGLGLRLIYFSYDVKMKEKGDIPEGYSVSREKKERFSLILESASTNQTSMYLCASSPLSRDRLTEAFFGQGTRLTVV.

A single count supports this clone. The V call is TRBV5-1, the J call TRBJ2-7; 12 bases match TRBD2. The CDR3 runs to 15 residues. CDR1 is SGHRS and CDR2 is YFSETQ in the germline V gene. The V gene end was trimmed by 3 bases and the J gene end by 3 bases; junction bases not matched to a gene: 4. The CDR3 nucleotides read TGCGCCAGCAGCTCTCCGACTAGCGGGAGCTACGAGCAGTACTTC. Translating it yields CASSSPTSGSYEQYF.

The chain combines TRBV2 with TRBJ2-7, with D possibly being TRBD1 or TRBD2 (5 bases each). The CDR3 loop spans 15 amino acids. Germline-derived CDR1 and CDR2 are SNHLY and FYNNEI. Deletions cut 5 bases from V and 7 bases from J, with 21 bases between. The CDR3 DNA reads as TGTGCCAGCAGTTTTACGGGACCCCCGAGGATGGAGCAGTACTTC. This gives the protein CASSFTGPPRMEQYF.

The chain combines TRBV9 with TRBJ2-5; TRBD2 matches 10 bases. The CDR3 is 15 amino acids. After removal of 4 bases from V and 5 bases from J, the junction contained 8 bases not matched to a gene. Germline-derived CDR1 and CDR2 are SGDLS and YYNGEE. The DNA of the CDR3 is TGTGCCAGCAGCCCTACAGCGGGGGGGATGGAGACCCAGTACTTC. Translation gives CASSPTAGGMETQYF.